A selection of T cell receptor beta chains follows, all from one sample in a study of response to subunit inactivated influenza vaccine. MiXCR, applied by TCRdb to the RT-PCR reads, yields one record per CDR3 protein. The table has 400,000 to 550,000 distinct CDR3 sequences, roughly 25% seen once. Sequenced material: CD4+ T cells sorted from PBMCs, taken 5 days after vaccination. Receptors were obtained from a middle-aged man who received an inactivated influenza vaccine. Each CDR3 is given with its conserved first and last residue. The D gene is left open where the match is weak. Rows may omit the clone size; those that give it use once, few, many or a size class.

TGTGCCAGCTCTGGAGCGGGGGGCCCGGGCTCTTACAATGAGCAGTTCTTC	CASSGAGGPGSYNEQFF	TRBD2	many	TRBJ2-1	17	TRBV7-9
TGCGCCAGCAGCCCCCACTCTAGCGGGGGGACAGATACGCAGTATTTT	CASSPHSSGGTDTQYF	TRBD2	-	TRBJ2-3	16	TRBV5-1
TGTGCCACCAGTGATTTTACTTCACCCCTCCACTTT	CATSDFTSPLHF	-	-	TRBJ1-6	12	TRBV24-1
TGCAGTGCTAGCGACGGGACATATAATGAAAAACTGTTTTTT	CSASDGTYNEKLFF	-	few	TRBJ1-4	14	TRBV20-1
TGTGCCAGCACGAGGGATAATTCACCCCTCCACTTT	CASTRDNSPLHF	-	-	TRBJ1-6	12	TRBV7-2
TGTGCCAGCAGCGTGTACCACCTTGAAGCTTTCTTT	CASSVYHLEAFF	-	-	TRBJ1-1	12	TRBV11-2
TGCGCCAGCAGATCCGGCGAGACTAGTGGGGAGACCCAGTACTTC	CASRSGETSGETQYF	-	-	TRBJ2-5	15	TRBV5-1
TGTGCCAGCAGCGTAGGGCCAGCGGGGGGTTACAATGAGCAGTTCTTC	CASSVGPAGGYNEQFF	TRBD2	-	TRBJ2-1	16	TRBV9
TGTGCCAGCAGCCCCCTTGGGGCGGGGGGGATCCTTGGTTTGGATACGCAGTATTTT	CASSPLGAGGILGLDTQYF	TRBD2	few	TRBJ2-3	19	TRBV25-1
TGTGCCAGCAGCCCCGGTCCACTAGCGGGGGAATCGTTCTTC	CASSPGPLAGESFF	TRBD2	-	TRBJ2-1	14	TRBV5-4
TGTGCCAGCAGCGACAGAATCTATGGCTACACCTTC	CASSDRIYGYTF	-	-	TRBJ1-2	12	TRBV28
TGTGCCAGCAGTTTAATGATGGCTAGCGGGAGAAGGGTAGAGACCCAGTACTTC	CASSLMMASGRRVETQYF	TRBD2	-	TRBJ2-5	18	TRBV12-3/TRBV12-4
TGTGCCATCAGTATAAATACCGGGGAGCTGTTTTTT	CAISINTGELFF	-	-	TRBJ2-2	12	TRBV7-3
TGCGCCAGCAGCCGGTGGCCCCGGGAGGGCACAGATACGCAGTATTTT	CASSRWPREGTDTQYF	TRBD2	-	TRBJ2-3	16	TRBV5-1
TGCGCCAGCAGCTCCCCCGGACTAGCGCCCACAGGTGAGCAGTTCTTC	CASSSPGLAPTGEQFF	TRBD2	-	TRBJ2-1	16	TRBV4-1
TGCAGTGCTAGAGAGGGGACTAGCGGGAGTACAGATACGCAGTATTTT	CSAREGTSGSTDTQYF	TRBD2	-	TRBJ2-3	16	TRBV20-1
TGTGCCAGCAGCCGGACAACGTCCGAGCAGTACTTC	CASSRTTSEQYF	-	few	TRBJ2-7	12	TRBV7-9
TGCGCCAGCAGCTTCAGACAGGGGTTAATCCTCGAGCAGTACTTC	CASSFRQGLILEQYF	TRBD1	-	TRBJ2-7	15	TRBV5-1
TGTGCCTGGAGTGTTCGGGTACGAGCCAAGGCAGGAACTGAAGCTTTCTTT	CAWSVRVRAKAGTEAFF	-	-	TRBJ1-1	17	TRBV30
TGTGCCAGCAGCCCCAGGGGTGTGTTGACAGATACGCAGTATTTT	CASSPRGVLTDTQYF	-	few	TRBJ2-3	15	TRBV11-2
TGTGCCAGCAGTCTTAGCGGGGGGTCCTCTGATACGCAGTATTTT	CASSLSGGSSDTQYF	TRBD2	many	TRBJ2-3	15	TRBV12-3/TRBV12-4
TGTGCCAGCAGTCCTCGACAGGGAGGAAAGAACACTGAAGCTTTCTTT	CASSPRQGGKNTEAFF	TRBD1	few	TRBJ1-1	16	TRBV6-5
TGTGCCGTACAAGCCGGGACTAGCTATTTCAAGCAGTACTTC	CAVQAGTSYFKQYF	TRBD2	-	TRBJ2-7	14	TRBV30
TGTGCCAGCAGCGTGAGATCTGGGGCCAACGTCCTGACTTTC	CASSVRSGANVLTF	-	-	TRBJ2-6	14	TRBV5-6
TGTGCCAGCAGTCCCTCGGGGCACCTTAACCCCTACGAGCAGTACTTC	CASSPSGHLNPYEQYF	-	few	TRBJ2-7	16	TRBV12-3/TRBV12-4
TGTGCCACCAGCAAAGGGGCGGGGAACACTGAAGCTTTCTTT	CATSKGAGNTEAFF	-	few	TRBJ1-1	14	TRBV15
TGTGCCAGCAGTTCAGCGGGGGGGCCGCAAGAGACCCAGTACTTC	CASSSAGGPQETQYF	TRBD2	-	TRBJ2-5	15	TRBV6-5
TGCAGCGTTGAATCCGACATAGACTCTGGGGCCAACGTCCTGACTTTC	CSVESDIDSGANVLTF	-	-	TRBJ2-6	16	TRBV29-1
TGTGCCAGCAGTGAACCCGGACAGGACGATTCACCCCTCCACTTT	CASSEPGQDDSPLHF	TRBD1	-	TRBJ1-6	15	TRBV25-1
TGTGCCAGCAGTGAAGCTAACTATGGCTACACCTTC	CASSEANYGYTF	-	-	TRBJ1-2	12	TRBV2
TGTGCCAGCAGGCGGGCGGGTCAAGAGACCCAGTACTTC	CASRRAGQETQYF	-	few	TRBJ2-5	13	TRBV7-2
TGTGCCAGCAGCTTGAGCCTGTCCAATGAGCAGTTCTTC	CASSLSLSNEQFF	-	many	TRBJ2-1	13	TRBV7-2
TGTGCCAGCAGCTTACTGCAGGTTGATGGCACTGAAGCTTTCTTT	CASSLLQVDGTEAFF	-	-	TRBJ1-1	15	TRBV7-9
TGTGCCAGCAGCCAACAGGGGGCCCACACAGATACGCAGTATTTT	CASSQQGAHTDTQYF	TRBD1	-	TRBJ2-3	15	TRBV2
TGTGCCAGCAGTTCAAGGACAAGGTGGCAAGAGACCCAGTACTTC	CASSSRTRWQETQYF	-	-	TRBJ2-5	15	TRBV27
TGTGCCAGCAGTTACTCGGGGGTGGGGGCCTACGAGCAGTACTTC	CASSYSGVGAYEQYF	-	-	TRBJ2-7	15	TRBV6-5
TGCAGCGTTGGTCAAGACAAAAACATTCAGTACTTC	CSVGQDKNIQYF	-	few	TRBJ2-4	12	TRBV29-1
TGTGCCAGTAGCGAACTAGCGGGGGACTACAATGAGCAGTTCTTC	CASSELAGDYNEQFF	TRBD2	-	TRBJ2-1	15	TRBV19
TGTGCCAGCTCACCGCTGGGAACAACTAATGAAAAACTGTTTTTT	CASSPLGTTNEKLFF	-	few	TRBJ1-4	15	TRBV18
TGTGCCATCAGCCCCACCACAGCCGGCAGCACTGAAGCTTTCTTT	CAISPTTAGSTEAFF	-	-	TRBJ1-1	15	TRBV10-3
TGCAGTGCTAGAGATCCGGGGAGAGCCTACAATGAGCAGTTCTTC	CSARDPGRAYNEQFF	-	few	TRBJ2-1	15	TRBV20-1